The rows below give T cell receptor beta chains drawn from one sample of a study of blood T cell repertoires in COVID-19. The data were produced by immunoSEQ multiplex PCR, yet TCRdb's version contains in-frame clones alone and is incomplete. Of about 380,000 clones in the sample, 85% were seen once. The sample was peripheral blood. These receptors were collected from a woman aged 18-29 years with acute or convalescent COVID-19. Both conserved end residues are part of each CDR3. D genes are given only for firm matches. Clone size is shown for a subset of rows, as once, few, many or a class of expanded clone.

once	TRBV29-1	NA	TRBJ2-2	CSGLGGHGELFF	TGCAGCGGGTTGGGGGGTCACGGGGAGCTGTTTTTT
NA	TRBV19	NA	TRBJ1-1	CASSPGGESNTEAFF	TGTGCCAGTAGCCCGGGGGGAGAGAGCAACACTGAAGCTTTCTTT
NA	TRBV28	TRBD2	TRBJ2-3	CASSFVRTSGTDTQYF	TGTGCCAGCAGTTTCGTTAGGACTAGCGGGACAGATACGCAGTATTTT
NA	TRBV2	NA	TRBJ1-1	CASSGPMNTEAFF	TGTGCCAGCAGTGGGCCCATGAACACTGAAGCTTTCTTT
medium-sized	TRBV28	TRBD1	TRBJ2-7	CASRDSGGDEQYF	TGTGCCAGCAGGGATTCAGGGGGCGACGAGCAGTACTTC
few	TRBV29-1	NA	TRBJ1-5	CSVVVEHSNQPQHF	TGCAGCGTTGTAGTGGAGCATAGCAATCAGCCCCAGCATTTT
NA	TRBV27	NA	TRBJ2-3	CASSFSEGTDTQYF	TGTGCCAGCAGTTTTTCGGAGGGAACAGATACGCAGTATTTT
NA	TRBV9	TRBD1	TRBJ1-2	CASSDTGVDAGTF	TGTGCCAGCAGCGACACAGGGGTCGACGCGGGTACCTTC
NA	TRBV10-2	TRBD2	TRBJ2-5	CATRPGGQETQYF	TGCGCCACTAGACCGGGGGGGCAAGAGACCCAGTACTTC
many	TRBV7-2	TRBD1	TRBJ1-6	CASSRSGQVNSPLHF	TGTGCCAGCAGCCGCAGCGGACAGGTTAATTCACCCCTCCACTTT
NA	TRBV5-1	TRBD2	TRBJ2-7	CASSLNAGESHEQYF	TGCGCCAGCAGCTTGAACGCGGGAGAATCCCACGAGCAGTACTTC
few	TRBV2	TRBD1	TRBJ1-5	CASSPDRVSNQPQHF	TGTGCCAGCAGCCCGGACAGGGTGAGCAATCAGCCCCAGCATTTT
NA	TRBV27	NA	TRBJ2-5	CASSYRKEETQYF	TGTGCCAGCAGCTACAGAAAAGAAGAGACCCAGTACTTC
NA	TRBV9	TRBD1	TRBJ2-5	CASSGQQGSLETQYF	TGTGCCAGCAGCGGGCAACAGGGGTCCTTGGAGACCCAGTACTTC
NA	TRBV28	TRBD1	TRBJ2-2	CAITGTGPLAGELFF	TGTGCCATCACGGGGACAGGACCTCTCGCCGGGGAGCTGTTTTTT
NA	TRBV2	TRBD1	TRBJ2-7	CARRDSSYEQYF	TGTGCCAGAAGGGACAGCTCCTACGAGCAGTACTTC
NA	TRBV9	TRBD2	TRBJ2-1	CASSATSGRAVNEQFF	TGTGCCAGCAGCGCCACTAGCGGGAGGGCCGTGAATGAGCAGTTCTTC
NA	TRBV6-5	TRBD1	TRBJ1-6	CASSFDRGRSPLHF	TGTGCCAGCAGTTTTGACAGGGGTCGGTCACCCCTCCACTTT
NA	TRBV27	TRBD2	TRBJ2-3	CAAGWEGLDTQYF	TGTGCCGCCGGGTGGGAGGGATTAGATACGCAGTATTTT
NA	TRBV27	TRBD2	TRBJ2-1	CASSIAGEYNEQFF	TGTGCCAGCAGTATAGCGGGAGAGTACAATGAGCAGTTCTTC
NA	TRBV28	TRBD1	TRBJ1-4	CASISGGATNEKLFF	TGTGCCAGCATATCAGGGGGTGCGACTAATGAAAAACTGTTTTTT
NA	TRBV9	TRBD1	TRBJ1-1	CASSVVGGGMNTEAFF	TGTGCCAGCAGCGTAGTAGGAGGGGGCATGAACACTGAAGCTTTCTTT
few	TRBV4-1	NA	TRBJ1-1	CASSQDGAAQGGANTEAFF	TGCGCCAGCAGCCAAGACGGGGCCGCGCAGGGAGGTGCGAACACTGAAGCTTTCTTT
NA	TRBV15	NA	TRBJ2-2	CATSRAEFTGELFF	TGTGCCACCAGCAGAGCCGAGTTTACCGGGGAGCTGTTTTTT
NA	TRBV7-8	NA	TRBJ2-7	CASRRGTYEQYF	TGTGCCAGCAGGCGGGGTACCTACGAGCAGTACTTC
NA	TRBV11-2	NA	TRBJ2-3	CASSHWSADTQYF	TGTGCCAGCAGCCACTGGAGTGCAGATACGCAGTATTTT
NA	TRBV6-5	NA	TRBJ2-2	CASSYVHTGGELFF	TGTGCCAGCAGTTACGTTCACACGGGAGGGGAGCTGTTTTTT
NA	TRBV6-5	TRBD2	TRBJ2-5	CASRPGTNQETQYF	TGTGCCAGCAGACCCGGGACTAACCAAGAGACCCAGTACTTC
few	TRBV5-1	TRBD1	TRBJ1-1	CASSMGEGQLNTEAFF	TGCGCCAGCAGCATGGGCGAGGGACAGCTGAACACTGAAGCTTTCTTT
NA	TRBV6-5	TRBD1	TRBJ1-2	CASSYLRTGFDHGYTF	TGTGCCAGCAGTTACCTCCGGACAGGGTTTGACCATGGCTACACCTTC
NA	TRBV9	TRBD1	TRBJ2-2	CASSGRDRATGELFF	TGTGCCAGCAGCGGCCGGGACAGGGCCACCGGGGAGCTGTTTTTT